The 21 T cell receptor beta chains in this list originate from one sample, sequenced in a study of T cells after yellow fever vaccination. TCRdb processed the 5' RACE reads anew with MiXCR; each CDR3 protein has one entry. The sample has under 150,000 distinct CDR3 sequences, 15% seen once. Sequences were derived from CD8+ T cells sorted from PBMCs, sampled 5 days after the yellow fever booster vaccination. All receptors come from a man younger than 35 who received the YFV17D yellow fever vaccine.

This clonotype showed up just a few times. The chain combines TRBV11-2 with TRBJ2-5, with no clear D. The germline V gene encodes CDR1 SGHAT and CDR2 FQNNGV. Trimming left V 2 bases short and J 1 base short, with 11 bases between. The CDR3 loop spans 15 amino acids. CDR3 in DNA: TGTGCCAGCAGCTTATGGGCTCTTCCCCAAGAGACCCAGTACTTC. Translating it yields CASSLWALPQETQYF.

In nucleotides, the CDR3 is TGCGCCAGCAGCCAAGCAACATTTGGCACAGATACGCAGTATTTT. As protein: CASSQATFGTDTQYF. The V call is TRBV4-1, the J call TRBJ2-3; D uncertain. Germline CDR1 MGHRA, CDR2 YSYEKL. The CDR3 sequence is 15 residues long. The ends were cut back, 1 base at V and 1 base at J, with 9 bases in the middle.

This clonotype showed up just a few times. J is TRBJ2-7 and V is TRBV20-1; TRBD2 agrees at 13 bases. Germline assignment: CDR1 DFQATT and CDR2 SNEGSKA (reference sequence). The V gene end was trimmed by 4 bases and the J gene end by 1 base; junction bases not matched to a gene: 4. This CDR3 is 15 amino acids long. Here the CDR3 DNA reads TGCAGTGCTACATGGGGACTAGCGGGATCCTACGAGCAGTACTTC. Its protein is CSATWGLAGSYEQYF.

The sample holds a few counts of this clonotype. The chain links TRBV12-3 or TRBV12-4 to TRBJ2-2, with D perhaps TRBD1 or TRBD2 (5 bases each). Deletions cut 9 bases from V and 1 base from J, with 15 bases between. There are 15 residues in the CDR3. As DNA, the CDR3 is TGTGCCAGTTCGGGCAGGGAGCGGAACACCGGGGAGCTGTTTTTT. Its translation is CASSGRERNTGELFF.

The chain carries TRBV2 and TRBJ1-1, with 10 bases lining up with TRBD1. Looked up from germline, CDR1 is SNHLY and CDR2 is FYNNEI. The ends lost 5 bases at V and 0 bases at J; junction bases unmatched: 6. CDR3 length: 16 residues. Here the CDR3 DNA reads TGTGCCAGCAGTCAGGGACAGGGGCCTGTGAACACTGAAGCTTTCTTT. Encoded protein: CASSQGQGPVNTEAFF.

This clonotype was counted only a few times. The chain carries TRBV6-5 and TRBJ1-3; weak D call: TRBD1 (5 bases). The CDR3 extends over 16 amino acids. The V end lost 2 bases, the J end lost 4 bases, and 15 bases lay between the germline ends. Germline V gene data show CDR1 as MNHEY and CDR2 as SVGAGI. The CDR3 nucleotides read TGTGCCAGCAGTTACAATCTGGGGGAGCGCGGAAACACCATATATTTT. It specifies CASSYNLGERGNTIYF.

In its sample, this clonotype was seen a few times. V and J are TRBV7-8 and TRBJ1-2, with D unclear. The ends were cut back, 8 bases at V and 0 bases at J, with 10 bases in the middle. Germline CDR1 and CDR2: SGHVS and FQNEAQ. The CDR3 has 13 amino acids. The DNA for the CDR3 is TGTGCCAGCTCCAGAGAGGCTAACTATGGCTACACCTTC. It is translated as CASSREANYGYTF. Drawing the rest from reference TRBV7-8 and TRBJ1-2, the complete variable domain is GAGVSQSPRYKVAKRGQDVALRCDPISGHVSLFWYQQALGQGPEFLTYFQNEAQLDKSGLPSDRFFAERPEGSVSTLKIQRTQQEDSAVYLCASSREANYGYTFGSGTRLTVV.

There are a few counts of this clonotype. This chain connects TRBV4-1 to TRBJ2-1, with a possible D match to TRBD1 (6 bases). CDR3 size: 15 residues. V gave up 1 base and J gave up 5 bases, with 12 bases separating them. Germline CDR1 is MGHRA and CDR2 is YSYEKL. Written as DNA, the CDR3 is TGCGCCAGCAGCCAAGGGACAGCCTGGGACAATGAGCAGTTCTTC. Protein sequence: CASSQGTAWDNEQFF.

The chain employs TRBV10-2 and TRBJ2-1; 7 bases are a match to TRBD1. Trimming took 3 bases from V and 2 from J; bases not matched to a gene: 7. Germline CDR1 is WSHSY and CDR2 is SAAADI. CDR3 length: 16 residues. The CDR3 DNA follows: TGCGCCAGCAGTGAAACAATCGGGACAGCCTACAATGAGCAGTTCTTC. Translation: CASSETIGTAYNEQFF.

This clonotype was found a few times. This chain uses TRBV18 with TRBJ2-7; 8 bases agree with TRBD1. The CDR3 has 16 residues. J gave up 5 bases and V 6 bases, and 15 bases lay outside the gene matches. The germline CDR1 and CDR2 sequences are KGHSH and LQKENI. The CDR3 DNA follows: TGTGCCAGCTCCCAAACCGGCGTGGCAGGGGGCAACGAGCAGTACTTC. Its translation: CASSQTGVAGGNEQYF.

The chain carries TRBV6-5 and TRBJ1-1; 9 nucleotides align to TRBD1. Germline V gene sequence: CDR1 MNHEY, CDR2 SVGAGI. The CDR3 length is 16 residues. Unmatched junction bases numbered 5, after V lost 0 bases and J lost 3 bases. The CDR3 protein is CASSYSTTGGDTEAFF. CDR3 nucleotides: TGTGCCAGCAGTTACTCGACGACAGGGGGTGACACTGAAGCTTTCTTT.

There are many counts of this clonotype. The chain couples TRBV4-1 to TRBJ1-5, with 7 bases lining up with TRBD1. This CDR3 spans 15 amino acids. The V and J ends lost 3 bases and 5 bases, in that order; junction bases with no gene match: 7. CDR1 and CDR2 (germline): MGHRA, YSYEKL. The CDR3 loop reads CASSQRDRTDQPQHF. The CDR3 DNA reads TGCGCCAGCAGCCAGCGGGACAGAACGGATCAGCCCCAGCATTTT.

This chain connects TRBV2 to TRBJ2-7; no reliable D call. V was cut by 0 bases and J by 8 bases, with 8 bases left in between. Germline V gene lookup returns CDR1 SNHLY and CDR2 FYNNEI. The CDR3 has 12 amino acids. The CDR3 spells CASSEAPKQQYF. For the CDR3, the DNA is TGTGCCAGCAGTGAAGCGCCCAAGCAGCAGTACTTC.

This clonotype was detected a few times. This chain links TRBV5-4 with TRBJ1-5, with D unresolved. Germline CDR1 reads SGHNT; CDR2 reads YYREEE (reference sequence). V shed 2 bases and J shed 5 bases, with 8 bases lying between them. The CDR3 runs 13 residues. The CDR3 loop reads CASSFSRDQPQHF. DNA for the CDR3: TGTGCCAGCAGCTTTTCTAGGGATCAGCCCCAGCATTTT.

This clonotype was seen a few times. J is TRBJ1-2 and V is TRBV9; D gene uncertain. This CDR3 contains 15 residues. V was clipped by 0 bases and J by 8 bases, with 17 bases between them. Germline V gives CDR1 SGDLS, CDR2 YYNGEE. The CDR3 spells CASSVATAGPGGYTF. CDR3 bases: TGTGCCAGCAGCGTAGCTACCGCAGGACCCGGCGGCTACACCTTC.

The DNA of the CDR3 is TGTGCCAGCAGTAAAGGGGTACGGAGTGAAGCTTTCTTT. Translating it yields CASSKGVRSEAFF. The V and J genes are TRBV12-3 or TRBV12-4 and TRBJ1-1; possibly TRBD1 for D (5 bases). This CDR3 has 13 amino acids. V was cut by 5 bases and J by 7 bases, with 14 bases left in between.

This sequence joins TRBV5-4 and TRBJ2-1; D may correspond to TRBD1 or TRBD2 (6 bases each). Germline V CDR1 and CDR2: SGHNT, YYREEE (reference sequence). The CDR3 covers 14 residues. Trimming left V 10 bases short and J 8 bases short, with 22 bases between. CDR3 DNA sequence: TGTGCCGCCTCAAGGACCGGGGGCAGGGATGAGCAGTTCTTC. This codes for CAASRTGGRDEQFF.

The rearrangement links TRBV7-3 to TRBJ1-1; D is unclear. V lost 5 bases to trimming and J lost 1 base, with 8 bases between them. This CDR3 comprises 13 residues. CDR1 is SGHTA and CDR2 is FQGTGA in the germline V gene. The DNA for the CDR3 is TGTGCCAGCAGCGCATACAGGAACACTGAAGCTTTCTTT. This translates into CASSAYRNTEAFF.

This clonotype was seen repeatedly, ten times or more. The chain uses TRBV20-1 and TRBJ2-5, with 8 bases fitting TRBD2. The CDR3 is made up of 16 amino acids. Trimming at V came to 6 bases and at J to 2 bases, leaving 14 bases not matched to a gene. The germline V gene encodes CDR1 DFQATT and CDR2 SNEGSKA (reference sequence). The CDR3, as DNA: TGCAGTGCCGCTGGCCGAGCGGGGGTCCCTCAAGAGACCCAGTACTTC. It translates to CSAAGRAGVPQETQYF.

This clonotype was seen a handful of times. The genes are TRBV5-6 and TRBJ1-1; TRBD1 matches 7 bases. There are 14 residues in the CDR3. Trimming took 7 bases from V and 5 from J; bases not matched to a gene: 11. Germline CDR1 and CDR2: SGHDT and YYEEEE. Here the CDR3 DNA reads TGTGCCAGCCTTAAGGGGGCGAGCTTGACTGAAGCTTTCTTT. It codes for CASLKGASLTEAFF. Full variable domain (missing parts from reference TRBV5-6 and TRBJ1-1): DAGVTQSPTHLIKTRGQQVTLRCSPKSGHDTVSWYQQALGQGPQFIFQYYEEEERQRGNFPDRFSGHQFPNYSSELNVNALLLGDSALYLCASLKGASLTEAFFGQGTRLTVV.

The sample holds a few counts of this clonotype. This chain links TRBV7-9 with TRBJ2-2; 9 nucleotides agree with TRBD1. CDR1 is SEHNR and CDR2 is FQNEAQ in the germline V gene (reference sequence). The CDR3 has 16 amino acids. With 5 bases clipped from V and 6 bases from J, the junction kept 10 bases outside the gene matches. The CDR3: CASSQVGQGPPGELFF. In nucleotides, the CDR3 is TGTGCCAGCAGCCAGGTGGGACAGGGTCCCCCCGGGGAGCTGTTTTTT.